What follows are 10 T cell receptor beta chains derived from one specimen sequenced in a study of kidney transplant recipient with SARS-CoV-2 infection. TCRdb reprocessed the reads with MiXCR, giving one entry per CDR3 protein. The profile shows 200,000 to 250,000 distinct CDR3 sequences, around 26% of them singletons. The specimen comprised a blood sample, sampled at baseline and on day 111 from a kidney transplant recipient. The receptors stem from a male patient aged 25-45 years who had COVID-19 and was a kidney transplant recipient. Some T cells may be provided by the graft donor.

The CDR3 protein is CSAPGALEQYF. CDR3 coding DNA: TGCAGTGCTCCGGGGGCACTCGAGCAGTACTTC. This chain connects TRBV20-1 to TRBJ2-7; D tentatively fits TRBD1 or TRBD2 (6 bases each). The CDR3 has 11 residues. Germline CDR1 and CDR2: DFQATT and SNEGSKA (reference sequence). Trimming stripped 5 bases from V and 6 bases from J, with 11 bases between.

The chain carries TRBV5-4 and TRBJ1-2; D uncertain. This CDR3 comprises 16 residues. V was pared by 6 bases and J by 4 bases, with 22 bases between. Germline CDR1 and CDR2: SGHNT and YYREEE (reference sequence). The CDR3 coding sequence is TGTGCCAGCAAGCCGGGCGTACCAGGAAAGACCTATGGCTACACCTTC. Amino acids: CASKPGVPGKTYGYTF.

As for this clonotype: The CDR3 does not close with the conserved phenylalanine or tryptophan, likely indicating a read error. The V and J genes are TRBV6-8 and TRBJ1-2; no reliable D call. The CDR3 runs to 17 residues. Germline CDR1 reads MNHGY; CDR2 reads SAAAGT. V dropped 5 bases and J dropped 4 bases, with 23 bases sitting between them. The CDR3 loop is CASSHTIRSGKTYGYTL. CDR3 nucleotide sequence: TGTGCCAGCAGTCACACTATACGCTCTGGAAAGACCTATGGCTACACCCTC.

The table lists this clonotype with a few counts. The chain carries TRBV5-4 and TRBJ2-3; weak D call: TRBD1 (5 bases). This CDR3 is 14 amino acids long. In germline, CDR1 is SGHNT, CDR2 YYREEE (reference sequence). Trimming shortened V by 4 bases and J by 6 bases, and 15 bases separated the two germline ends. The CDR3 sequence: CASSQFPGSDTQYF. The CDR3 DNA is TGTGCCAGCAGCCAATTCCCAGGGTCCGATACGCAGTATTTT.

Details on this clonotype: Just one base apart from a much larger clone, this may be a read error. The rearrangement joins TRBV20-1 to TRBJ2-4; TRBD2 matches at 13 bases. TRBJ2-7 explains the end of the DNA better; the J call may be wrong. Germline CDR1 and CDR2: DFQATT and SNEGSKA (reference sequence). This CDR3 region has 15 residues. CDR3 loop: CSTRGLAGDEDEQYF. The CDR3 DNA follows: TGCAGTACTAGAGGACTAGCGGGAGATGAGGACGAGCAGTACTTC.

Turning to this clonotype: Compared with germline, one end of the junction differs, possibly owing to a read error. The rearrangement uses TRBV20-1 and TRBJ1-4, with 7 bases fitting TRBD1. There are 13 residues in the CDR3. Per germline, CDR1 DFQATT and CDR2 SNEGSKA (reference sequence). The chain's CDR3 is CGARDSRNEKLFF. Here the CDR3 DNA reads TGCGGTGCGAGGGACAGCCGCAATGAAAAACTGTTTTTT.

Worth noting for this clonotype: A much more abundant neighbour one base away suggests this may be a read error. The chain has TRBV5-5 and TRBJ2-2; weak D call: TRBD2 (6 bases). Looked up from germline, CDR1 is SGHKS and CDR2 is YYEKEE (reference sequence). The CDR3 covers 15 residues. CDR3 nucleotide sequence: TGTGCCAGCAGCTTGGGAGGGAGGAACACCGGGGGGCTGTTTTTT. Encoded protein: CASSLGGRNTGGLFF.

This chain links TRBV4-2 with TRBJ1-2; no clear D gene. The CDR3 spans 17 residues. Germline CDR1 LGHNA, CDR2 YNFKEQ. Trimming took off 5 bases at V and 4 bases at J, with 23 bases between the two ends. The CDR3 loop is CASSSTVKGWKTYGYTF. CDR3 coding DNA: TGTGCCAGCAGCTCCACCGTCAAAGGTTGGAAGACCTATGGCTACACCTTC.

This clonotype was seen ten or more times. The chain couples TRBV20-1 to TRBJ2-1, with a tentative D call TRBD2 (5 bases). The V gene lost 0 bases and the J gene lost 0 bases, with 12 bases spanning the gap. The CDR3 covers 16 residues. Germline values: CDR1 DFQATT, CDR2 SNEGSKA (reference sequence). CDR3 protein: CSARDLALFSYNEQFF. The CDR3 DNA is TGCAGTGCTAGAGATTTAGCGCTTTTCTCCTACAATGAGCAGTTCTTC.

This clonotype came up a few times. The CDR3 DNA reads TGCAGTGCTAGAGAGGCGGGCGGGAGTTTGGATACGCAGTATTTT. Its protein product is CSAREAGGSLDTQYF. The chain joins TRBV20-1 to TRBJ2-3, with TRBD2 matching 7 bases. The CDR3 runs to 15 residues. Germline values: CDR1 DFQATT, CDR2 SNEGSKA (reference sequence). With 0 bases clipped from V and 6 bases from J, the junction kept 9 bases outside the gene matches.